Following are 32 T cell receptor beta chains from one sample sequenced in a study of T cell changes during pregnancy in multiple sclerosis. Assay: immunoSEQ multiplex PCR; the TCRdb copy retains only in-frame clones and omits some. The sample records some 99,000 clones, about 94% being singletons. The sequencing used peripheral blood, collected after pregnancy. Receptors were obtained from a female donor with multiple sclerosis, enrolled in a pregnancy study.

V is TRBV7-9 and J is TRBJ2-3; no firm D call. The CDR3 is made up of 14 amino acids. Trimming left V 1 base short and J 2 bases short, with 7 bases between. The germline gives CDR1 SEHNR, CDR2 FQNEAQ (reference sequence). The CDR3 DNA is TGTGCCAGCAGCTTAGTAGCTAACACAGATACGCAGTATTTT. Its translation is CASSLVANTDTQYF.

This clone has only one observation. V and J are TRBV27 and TRBJ1-1, with D possibly being TRBD1 (5 bases). CDR1 is MNHEY and CDR2 is SMNVEV in the germline V gene (reference sequence). The length of the CDR3 is 13 residues. V lost 5 bases, J lost 3 bases, and 10 bases lay in between. CDR3 in amino acids: CASSTQAYTEAFF. The CDR3 DNA reads TGTGCCAGCAGTACACAGGCTTACACTGAAGCTTTCTTT.

The chain has TRBV5-1 and TRBJ2-5; weak D call: TRBD2 (6 bases). V was trimmed by 5 bases and J by 5 bases, leaving 16 bases between them. The CDR3 has 14 residues. Germline CDR1 SGHRS, CDR2 YFSETQ. CDR3 coding DNA: TGCGCCAGCAGTATTCGGGGGATCGGCGAGACCCAGTACTTC. It is translated as CASSIRGIGETQYF.

The rearrangement uses TRBV7-9 and TRBJ2-7; a weak D match, TRBD1 (6 bases). This CDR3 is 13 amino acids long. V shed 3 bases and J shed 8 bases, with 14 bases lying between them. The germline gives CDR1 SEHNR, CDR2 FQNEAQ (reference sequence). CDR3 residues: CASSFDRIGKQYF. In nucleotides, the CDR3 is TGTGCCAGCAGCTTTGACAGGATCGGAAAGCAGTACTTC.

The V gene is TRBV28, the J gene TRBJ1-1; D not resolved. This CDR3 spans 13 amino acids. V gave up 10 bases and J gave up 1 base, with 13 bases separating them. Germline V CDR1 and CDR2: MDHEN, SYDVKM. The CDR3 DNA is TGTGCCACCACCAGGTCAGGGAACACTGAAGCTTTCTTT. It is translated as CATTRSGNTEAFF.

The V gene is TRBV30, the J gene TRBJ2-7; 13 bases line up with TRBD2. V dropped 5 bases and J dropped 2; count of bases not matched to a gene: 9. The CDR3 spans 16 residues. From germline, CDR1 is GTSNPN and CDR2 SVGIG (reference sequence). CDR3 protein: CAWPGLAGKITYEQYF. CDR3 bases: TGTGCCTGGCCGGGACTAGCGGGAAAAATTACCTACGAGCAGTACTTC.

V is TRBV9 and J is TRBJ2-3; 14 bases are shared with TRBD2. Germline V gene lookup returns CDR1 SGDLS and CDR2 YYNGEE. Trimming cost V 6 bases and J 6 bases; bases outside gene matches: 12. CDR3 length equals 17 residues. The CDR3 protein is CASNYPLTSGRVDTQYF. As DNA, the CDR3 is TGTGCCAGCAACTACCCACTGACTAGCGGGAGGGTGGATACGCAGTATTTT.

The chain couples TRBV4-1 to TRBJ2-7; TRBD1 matches 9 bases. CDR1 and CDR2 from the germline V gene are MGHRA and YSYEKL. J lost 2 bases, V lost 4 bases, and 3 bases had no gene match. The CDR3 extends over 14 amino acids. In DNA form, the CDR3 reads TGCGCCAGCAGCCGAGGACAGGGGACCTACGAGCAGTACTTC. As protein: CASSRGQGTYEQYF.

CDR3 protein: CASSPAGGRGNGYTF. The CDR3 DNA follows: TGTGCCAGCAGTCCTGCCGGGGGCAGGGGGAATGGCTACACCTTC. The gene calls are TRBV28 and TRBJ1-2; 7 nucleotides align to TRBD1. The CDR3 is made up of 15 amino acids. The germline gives CDR1 MDHEN, CDR2 SYDVKM. V shed 5 bases, J shed 6 bases, and the junction held 12 bases outside the gene matches.

This rearrangement joins TRBV29-1 to TRBJ2-7; 8 bases line up with TRBD1. Losses at the gene ends were 1 base for V and 0 bases for J; bases not matched to a gene: 2. Looked up from germline, CDR1 is SQVTM and CDR2 is ANQGSEA. This CDR3 is 14 amino acids long. This CDR3 is CSVEGQGSSYEQYF. The CDR3 nucleotides read TGCAGCGTTGAAGGACAGGGGAGCTCCTACGAGCAGTACTTC.

The V and J genes are TRBV7-3 and TRBJ1-2, with 7 nucleotides matching TRBD1. Germline CDR1 SGHTA, CDR2 FQGTGA. CDR3 length equals 14 residues. The ends lost 5 bases at V and 7 bases at J; junction bases unmatched: 10. CDR3 region: CASSRGTGEVGYTF. Here the CDR3 DNA reads TGTGCCAGCAGCAGGGGTACAGGGGAGGTTGGCTACACCTTC.

V and J are TRBV7-6 and TRBJ2-7, with D possibly matching TRBD2 (5 bases). The V end lost 0 bases, the J end lost 4 bases, and 10 bases lay between the germline ends. The CDR3 loop spans 14 amino acids. In germline, CDR1 is SGHVS, CDR2 FNYEAQ. In DNA, the CDR3 is TGTGCCAGCAGCTTAGCAGAGGGTAGTTACGAGCAGTACTTC. This codes for CASSLAEGSYEQYF.

The V gene is TRBV9, the J gene TRBJ2-3, with 14 bases fitting TRBD2. The CDR3 totals 22 residues. CDR1 is SGDLS, CDR2 YYNGEE, per germline. V shed 0 bases, J shed 7 bases, and the junction held 22 bases outside the gene matches. CDR3 region: CASSVGPGQTSTGTSGRNTQYF. In nucleotides, the CDR3 is TGTGCCAGCAGCGTAGGACCGGGACAGACCTCTACCGGGACTAGCGGGAGAAATACGCAGTATTTT.

The chain joins TRBV11-3 to TRBJ2-1; possible D gene TRBD2, 5 bases. This CDR3 comprises 20 residues. Trimming cost V 4 bases and J 0 bases, with 25 bases left between them. Germline CDR1 reads SGHNT; CDR2 reads YENEEA. The CDR3 nucleotides read TGTGCCAGCAGCTACAAGCCCGGGCGGAGGAGACGGGGCTCCTACAATGAGCAGTTCTTC. It is translated as CASSYKPGRRRRGSYNEQFF.

This chain connects TRBV2 to TRBJ1-5; a possible D gene is TRBD1 (6 bases). The germline V gene encodes CDR1 SNHLY and CDR2 FYNNEI. The CDR3 is made up of 14 amino acids. V was clipped by 6 bases and J by 7 bases, with 16 bases between them. The CDR3 nucleotides are TGTGCCAGCAGGGGGGGGCAGGGTGGGCAGCCCCAGCATTTT. It specifies CASRGGQGGQPQHF.

The rearrangement uses TRBV19 and TRBJ1-5; possible D gene TRBD1, 5 bases. CDR3 size: 16 residues. Germline V lookup: CDR1 LNHDA, CDR2 SQIVND (reference sequence). V was cut by 1 base and J by 5 bases, with 15 bases left in between. CDR3 sequence reads: CASSIVAGQGDQPQHF. The CDR3, as DNA: TGTGCCAGTAGTATAGTAGCAGGTCAAGGGGATCAGCCCCAGCATTTT.

The chain employs TRBV7-6 and TRBJ2-5; 8 bases align to TRBD1. The germline V gene encodes CDR1 SGHVS and CDR2 FNYEAQ. The CDR3 covers 14 residues. V shed 4 bases and J 4 bases; nucleotides not matched to a gene: 5. The CDR3 loop is CASSSTGVAETQYF. CDR3 in DNA: TGTGCCAGCAGCTCGACAGGGGTGGCAGAGACCCAGTACTTC. The whole variable domain, filled in from reference TRBV7-6 and TRBJ2-5, reads GAGVSQSPRYKVTKRGQDVALRCDPISGHVSLYWYRQALGQGPEFLTYFNYEAQQDKSGLPNDRFSAERPEGSISTLTIQRTEQRDSAMYRCASSSTGVAETQYFGPGTRLLVL.

The chain combines TRBV30 with TRBJ2-5; D gene unclear. Germline CDR1 reads GTSNPN; CDR2 reads SVGIG (reference sequence). The CDR3 is 13 residues long. Trimming left V 2 bases short and J 0 bases short, with 7 bases between. The CDR3 DNA is TGTGCCTGGAGTAGCAACTACCAAGAGACCCAGTACTTC. It specifies CAWSSNYQETQYF.

This clone was counted a single time. The chain couples TRBV5-1 to TRBJ2-7; 9 nucleotides match TRBD2. The CDR3 is 15 amino acids. Germline values: CDR1 SGHRS, CDR2 YFSETQ. Germline trimming cut 3 bases from V and 5 bases from J; bases unmatched to any gene: 9. The CDR3 loop is CASSWGGGRVHEQYF. In DNA, the CDR3 is TGCGCCAGCAGCTGGGGGGGCGGGAGGGTCCACGAGCAGTACTTC. Full variable domain (missing parts from reference TRBV5-1 and TRBJ2-7): KAGVTQTPRYLIKTRGQQVTLSCSPISGHRSVSWYQQTPGQGLQFLFEYFSETQRNKGNFPGRFSGRQFSNSRSEMNVSTLELGDSALYLCASSWGGGRVHEQYFGPGTRLTVT.

This clone was seen a single time. The chain uses TRBV19 and TRBJ1-2, with no clear D. Germline-derived CDR1 and CDR2 are LNHDA and SQIVND (reference sequence). The ends were cut back, 2 bases at V and 2 bases at J, with 9 bases in the middle. The CDR3 has 14 amino acids. This CDR3 reads CASSIQSFNYGYTF. The CDR3 nucleotides are TGTGCCAGTAGTATACAGTCATTCAACTATGGCTACACCTTC. The whole variable domain, filled in from reference TRBV19 and TRBJ1-2, reads DGGITQSPKYLFRKEGQNVTLSCEQNLNHDAMYWYRQDPGQGLRLIYYSQIVNDFQKGDIAEGYSVSREKKESFPLTVTSAQKNPTAFYLCASSIQSFNYGYTFGSGTRLTVV.

This chain connects TRBV5-6 to TRBJ2-7, with 7 bases fitting TRBD2. The CDR3 consists of 14 residues. The germline V gene encodes CDR1 SGHDT and CDR2 YYEEEE. The J segment lost 7 bases and the V segment lost 4 bases, leaving 11 bases of the junction unmatched. For the CDR3, the DNA is TGTGCCAGCAGCATACCGGGACGGGGGGTAGAGCAGTACTTC. It is translated as CASSIPGRGVEQYF.

This clone was observed a few times. This chain connects TRBV5-1 to TRBJ2-1; 7 nucleotides line up with TRBD1. The germline gives CDR1 SGHRS, CDR2 YFSETQ. Trimming removed 4 bases from V and 3 bases from J; junction bases left unmatched: 7. The CDR3 spans 15 residues. The CDR3 DNA reads TGCGCCAGCAGCCCGCCGGGACAGAACTACAATGAGCAGTTCTTC. This gives the protein CASSPPGQNYNEQFF.

The V and J genes are TRBV27 and TRBJ2-4, with TRBD2 matching over 9 bases. The CDR3 is 16 amino acids. V dropped 6 bases and J dropped 2; count of bases not matched to a gene: 8. CDR1 and CDR2 from the germline V gene are MNHEY and SMNVEV (reference sequence). The CDR3, as DNA: TGTGCCAGCAGGGCTTTGCGGGAGGGCCCCAAAAACATTCAGTACTTC. As protein: CASRALREGPKNIQYF.

As to this clone: The identical CDR3 is also encoded by other nucleotide sequences in the sample. The chain has TRBV18 and TRBJ2-7; a weak D match, TRBD1 (5 bases). Trimming took 0 bases from V and 3 from J, leaving 18 bases between them. The germline V gene encodes CDR1 KGHSH and CDR2 LQKENI. This CDR3 contains 17 residues. The CDR3 bases are TGTGCCAGCTCACCACCTGTTCATAACCAGGGATACTACGAGCAGTACTTC. Its protein is CASSPPVHNQGYYEQYF.

This chain connects TRBV5-4 to TRBJ2-5; D is uncertain. CDR1 and CDR2 (germline): SGHNT, YYREEE (reference sequence). The CDR3 is 14 residues long. Trimming took off 2 bases at V and 5 bases at J, with 13 bases between the two ends. The CDR3 sequence: CASSFLSGAETQYF. The CDR3 bases are TGTGCCAGCAGCTTCCTTTCGGGTGCGGAGACCCAGTACTTC.

The chain joins TRBV18 to TRBJ2-7; a weak D match, TRBD2 (6 bases). This CDR3 has 15 amino acids. The germline V gene has CDR1 KGHSH and CDR2 LQKENI. The germline V and J ends were trimmed by 1 base and 2 bases, with 12 bases remaining between them. The CDR3 coding sequence is TGTGCCAGCTCACCACTAGGCGGGATGGCCTACGAGCAGTACTTC. Translation gives CASSPLGGMAYEQYF.

V usage is TRBV4-1 and J usage is TRBJ2-7, with TRBD2 matching 13 bases. Per the germline V gene, CDR1 is MGHRA and CDR2 is YSYEKL. The CDR3 contains 20 residues. The trim removed 1 base at V and 6 bases at J, leaving 18 bases unmatched. The CDR3 sequence is CASSQGGLAGVGSRSSEQYF. As DNA, the CDR3 is TGCGCCAGCAGCCAAGGCGGACTAGCGGGAGTAGGGAGTCGTAGCTCCGAGCAGTACTTC.

The V call is TRBV4-2, the J call TRBJ2-1, with a possible D match to TRBD2 (8 bases). V dropped 4 bases and J dropped 6 bases, with 34 bases sitting between them. CDR3 length: 21 amino acids. Germline V gives CDR1 LGHNA, CDR2 YNFKEQ. CDR3 residues: CASSRGSWAGGRSGSSNEQFF. DNA of the CDR3: TGTGCCAGCAGCCGAGGATCGTGGGCAGGGGGTCGAAGCGGGAGTTCCAATGAGCAGTTCTTC.

The J gene is TRBJ2-7, the V gene TRBV4-1; D gene ambiguous. This CDR3 spans 11 amino acids. Trimming pared 1 base from V and 7 bases from J, leaving 5 bases between. Germline values: CDR1 MGHRA, CDR2 YSYEKL. The chain's CDR3 is CASSQGAEQYF. The DNA for the CDR3 is TGCGCCAGCAGCCAAGGCGCGGAGCAGTACTTC.

The rearrangement joins TRBV19 to TRBJ1-5, with unresolved D. This CDR3 is 13 amino acids long. Trimming took 0 bases from V and 6 from J, leaving 6 bases between them. CDR1 and CDR2 from the germline V gene are LNHDA and SQIVND (reference sequence). This CDR3 reads CASSIDGGQPQHF. The CDR3 DNA is TGTGCCAGTAGTATAGACGGCGGTCAGCCCCAGCATTTT.

The chain recombines TRBV28 with TRBJ2-1; TRBD2 agrees at 7 bases. CDR1 and CDR2 (germline): MDHEN, SYDVKM. The V segment lost 5 bases and the J segment 9 bases; nucleotides outside the gene matches: 10. The CDR3 has 14 amino acids. CDR3 nucleotide sequence: TGTGCCAGCAGTCCCCGACTAGCCGTCGGTGAGCAGTTCTTC. It yields the protein CASSPRLAVGEQFF. Variable domain in full (rest from reference TRBV28 and TRBJ2-1): DVKVTQSSRYLVKRTGEKVFLECVQDMDHENMFWYRQDPGLGLRLIYFSYDVKMKEKGDIPEGYSVSREKKERFSLILESASTNQTSMYLCASSPRLAVGEQFFGPGTRLTVL.

The chain joins TRBV4-2 to TRBJ1-2; no clear D. The CDR3 extends over 16 amino acids. Germline assignment: CDR1 LGHNA and CDR2 YNFKEQ. Trimming cost V 0 bases and J 4 bases, with 15 bases left between them. This CDR3 is CASSQEPFQETYGYTF. In nucleotides, the CDR3 is TGTGCCAGCAGCCAAGAGCCTTTTCAGGAAACCTATGGCTACACCTTC.